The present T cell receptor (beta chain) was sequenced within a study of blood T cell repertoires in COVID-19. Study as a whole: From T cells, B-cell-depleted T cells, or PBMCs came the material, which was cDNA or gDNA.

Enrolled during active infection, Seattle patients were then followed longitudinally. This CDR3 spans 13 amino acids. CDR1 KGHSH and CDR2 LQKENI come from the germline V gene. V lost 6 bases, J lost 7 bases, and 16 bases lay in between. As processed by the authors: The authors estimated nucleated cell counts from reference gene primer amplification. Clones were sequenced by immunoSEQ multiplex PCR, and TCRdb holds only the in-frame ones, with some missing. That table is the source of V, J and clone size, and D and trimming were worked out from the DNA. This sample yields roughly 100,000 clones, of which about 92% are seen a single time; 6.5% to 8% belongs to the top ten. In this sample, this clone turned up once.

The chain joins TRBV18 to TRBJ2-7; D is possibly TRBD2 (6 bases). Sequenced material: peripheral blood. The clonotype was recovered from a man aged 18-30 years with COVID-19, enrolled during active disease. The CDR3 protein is CASSRDRAGEQYF. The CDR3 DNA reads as TGTGCCAGCTCGCGGGACCGCGCAGGGGAGCAGTACTTC.